In this sample, the clone carrying this T cell receptor beta chain turned up once. Some clones are missing from TCRdb's copy, which holds only in-frame ones; the method was immunoSEQ multiplex PCR. The table lists about 66,000 clones, 89% of them singletons. This record comes from a study of blood T cell repertoires in COVID-19. This clonotype originated in a man aged 60 to 69 with acute or convalescent COVID-19. The sequencing input was peripheral blood.

In DNA form, the CDR3 reads TGTGCCAGCAGCTTATCGGGAGGACATTCAAGAGACACCATATATTTT. Translated: CASSLSGGHSRDTIYF. The V gene is TRBV7-9, the J gene TRBJ1-3, with D possibly being TRBD1 (5 bases). Germline lookup yields CDR1 SEHNR and CDR2 FQNEAQ (reference sequence). The CDR3 has 16 amino acids. Trimming removed 2 bases from V and 8 bases from J, with 19 bases in between.